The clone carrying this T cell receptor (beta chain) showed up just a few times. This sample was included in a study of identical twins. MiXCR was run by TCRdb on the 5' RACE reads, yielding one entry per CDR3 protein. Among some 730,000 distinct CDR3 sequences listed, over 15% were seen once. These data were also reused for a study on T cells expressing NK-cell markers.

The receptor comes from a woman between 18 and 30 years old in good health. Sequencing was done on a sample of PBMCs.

The CDR3 coding sequence is TGTGCCAGCAGTCCCCGTCGTGGGGTAGAGGAGGAGACCCAGTACTTC. Protein product: CASSPRRGVEEETQYF. The V call is TRBV12-3 or TRBV12-4, the J call TRBJ2-5; D is unresolved. V was trimmed by 5 bases and J by 5 bases, leaving 21 bases between them. The CDR3 contains 16 residues.